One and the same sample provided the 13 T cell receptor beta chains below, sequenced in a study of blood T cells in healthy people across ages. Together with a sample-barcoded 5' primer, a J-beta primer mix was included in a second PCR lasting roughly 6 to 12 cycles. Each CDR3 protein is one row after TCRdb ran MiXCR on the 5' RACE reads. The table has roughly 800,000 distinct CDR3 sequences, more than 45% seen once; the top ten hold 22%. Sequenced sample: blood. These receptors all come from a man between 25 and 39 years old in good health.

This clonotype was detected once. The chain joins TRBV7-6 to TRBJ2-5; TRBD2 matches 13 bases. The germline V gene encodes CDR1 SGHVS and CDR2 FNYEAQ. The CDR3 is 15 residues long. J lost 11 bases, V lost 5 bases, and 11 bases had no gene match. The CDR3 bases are TGTGCCAGCAGCCGACTAGCGGGAGGAGGCAATGAGCAGTACTTC. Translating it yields CASSRLAGGGNEQYF.

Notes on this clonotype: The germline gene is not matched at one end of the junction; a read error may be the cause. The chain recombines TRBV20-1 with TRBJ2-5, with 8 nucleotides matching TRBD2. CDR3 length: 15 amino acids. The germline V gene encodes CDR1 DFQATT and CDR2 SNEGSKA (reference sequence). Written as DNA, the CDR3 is TGCAGTGCTAGAAAACTAGCGGAGAAACAAGGGACCCAGTACTTC. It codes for CSARKLAEKQGTQYF.

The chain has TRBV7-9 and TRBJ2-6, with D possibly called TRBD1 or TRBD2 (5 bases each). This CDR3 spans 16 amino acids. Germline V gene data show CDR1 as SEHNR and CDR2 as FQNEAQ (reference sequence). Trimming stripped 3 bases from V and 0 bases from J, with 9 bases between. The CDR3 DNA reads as TGTGCCAGCAGCTTTGGGACCTCCTCTGGGGCCAACGTCCTGACTTTC. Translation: CASSFGTSSGANVLTF.

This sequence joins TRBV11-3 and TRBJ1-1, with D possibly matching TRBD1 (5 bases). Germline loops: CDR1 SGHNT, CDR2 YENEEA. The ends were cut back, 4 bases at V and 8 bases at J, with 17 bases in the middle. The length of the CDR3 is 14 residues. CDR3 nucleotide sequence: TGTGCCAGCAGCTCGGGACCTGGACGGGCGGAAGCTTTCTTT. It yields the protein CASSSGPGRAEAFF. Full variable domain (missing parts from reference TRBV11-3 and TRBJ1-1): EAGVVQSPRYKIIEKKQPVAFWCNPISGHNTLYWYLQNLGQGPELLIRYENEEAVDDSQLPKDRFSAERLKGVDSTLKIQPAELGDSAVYLCASSSGPGRAEAFFGQGTRLTVV.

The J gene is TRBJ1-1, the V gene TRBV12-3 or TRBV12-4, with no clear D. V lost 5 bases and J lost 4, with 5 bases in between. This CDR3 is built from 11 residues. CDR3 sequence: CASSATTEAFF. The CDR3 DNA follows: TGTGCCAGCAGTGCTACCACTGAAGCTTTCTTT.

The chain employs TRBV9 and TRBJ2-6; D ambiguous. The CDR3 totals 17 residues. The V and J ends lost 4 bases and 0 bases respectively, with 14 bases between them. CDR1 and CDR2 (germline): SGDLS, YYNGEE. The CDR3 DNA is TGTGCCAGCAGCTTTAGCCAGCGTGCCTCTGGGGCCAACGTCCTGACTTTC. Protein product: CASSFSQRASGANVLTF.

The CDR3 sequence: CSARGYGTTGNTIYF. CDR3 sequence (DNA): TGCAGTGCTAGAGGGTATGGGACAACTGGAAACACCATATATTTT. J is TRBJ1-3 and V is TRBV20-1; tentatively, D is TRBD1 (6 bases). Germline V gene sequence: CDR1 DFQATT, CDR2 SNEGSKA (reference sequence). The CDR3 covers 15 residues. V lost 1 base and J 2 bases, leaving 12 bases between the germline ends.

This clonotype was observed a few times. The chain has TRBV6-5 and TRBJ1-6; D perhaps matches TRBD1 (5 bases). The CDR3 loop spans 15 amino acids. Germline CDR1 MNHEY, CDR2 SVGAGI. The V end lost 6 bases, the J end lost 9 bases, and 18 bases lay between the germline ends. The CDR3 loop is CASSPRRDGFSPLHF. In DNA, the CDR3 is TGTGCCAGCAGCCCTCGACGGGACGGTTTTTCACCCCTCCACTTT.

CDR3 sequence (DNA): TGCGCCAGCAGCCTAGACAGGAGCAGTGTCTACGAGCAGTACTTC. This codes for CASSLDRSSVYEQYF. This chain links TRBV4-3 with TRBJ2-7, with D maybe TRBD1 (6 bases). There are 15 residues in the CDR3. Per germline, CDR1 LGHNA and CDR2 YSLEER. Trimming took off 4 bases at V and 3 bases at J, with 16 bases between the two ends.

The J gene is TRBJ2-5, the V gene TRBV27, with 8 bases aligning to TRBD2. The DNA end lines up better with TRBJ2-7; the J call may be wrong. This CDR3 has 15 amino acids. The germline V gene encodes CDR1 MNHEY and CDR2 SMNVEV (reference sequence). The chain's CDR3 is CASSQRAGGSYEQYF. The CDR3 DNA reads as TGTGCCAGCAGCCAAAGGGCGGGAGGCTCCTACGAGCAGTACTTC.

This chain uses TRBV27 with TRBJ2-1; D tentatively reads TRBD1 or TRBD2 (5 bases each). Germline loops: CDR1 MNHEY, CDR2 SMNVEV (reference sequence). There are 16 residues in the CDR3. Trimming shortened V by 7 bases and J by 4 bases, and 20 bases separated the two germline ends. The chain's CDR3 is CASTPHVGPSYNEQFF. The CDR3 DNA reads TGTGCCAGCACTCCTCATGTGGGACCAAGTTACAATGAGCAGTTCTTC.

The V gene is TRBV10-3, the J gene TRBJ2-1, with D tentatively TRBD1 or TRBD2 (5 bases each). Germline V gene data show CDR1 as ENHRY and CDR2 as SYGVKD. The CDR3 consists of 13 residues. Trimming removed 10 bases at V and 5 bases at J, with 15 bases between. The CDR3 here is CARAPGRNNEQFF. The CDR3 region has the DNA TGTGCCAGGGCCCCGGGACGGAACAATGAGCAGTTCTTC.

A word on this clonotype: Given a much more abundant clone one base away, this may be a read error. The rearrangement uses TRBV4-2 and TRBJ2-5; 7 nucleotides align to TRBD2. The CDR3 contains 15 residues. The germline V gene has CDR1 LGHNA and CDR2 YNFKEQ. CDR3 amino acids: CAGSQDPGLEETQYF. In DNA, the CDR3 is TGTGCCGGCAGCCAAGACCCTGGACTAGAAGAGACCCAGTACTTC.